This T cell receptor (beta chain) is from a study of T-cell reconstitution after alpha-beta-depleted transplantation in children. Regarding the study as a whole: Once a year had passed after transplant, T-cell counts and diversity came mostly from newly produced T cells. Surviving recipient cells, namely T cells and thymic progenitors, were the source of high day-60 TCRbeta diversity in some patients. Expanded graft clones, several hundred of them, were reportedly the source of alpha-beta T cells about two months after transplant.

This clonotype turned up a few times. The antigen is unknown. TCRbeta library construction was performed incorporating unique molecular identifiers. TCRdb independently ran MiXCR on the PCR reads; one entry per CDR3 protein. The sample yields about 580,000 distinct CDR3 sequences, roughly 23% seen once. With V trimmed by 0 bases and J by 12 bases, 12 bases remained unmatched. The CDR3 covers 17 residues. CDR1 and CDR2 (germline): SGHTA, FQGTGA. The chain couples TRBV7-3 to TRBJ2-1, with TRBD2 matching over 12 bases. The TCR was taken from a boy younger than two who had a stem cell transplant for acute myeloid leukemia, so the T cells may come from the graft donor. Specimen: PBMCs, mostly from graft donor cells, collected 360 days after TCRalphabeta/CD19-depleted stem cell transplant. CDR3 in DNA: TGTGCCAGCAGCTTAACGGTCTCTAGCGGGGGGGCCGGTGGGCAGTTCTTC. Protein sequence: CASSLTVSSGGAGGQFF. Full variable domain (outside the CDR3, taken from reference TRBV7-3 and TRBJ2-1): GAGVSQTPSNKVTEKGKYVELRCDPISGHTALYWYRQSLGQGPEFLIYFQGTGAADDSGLPNDRFFAVRPEGSVSTLKIQRTERGDSAVYLCASSLTVSSGGAGGQFFGPGTRLTVL.